A single sample is the source of the 20 T cell receptor beta chains below, sequenced in a study of T cells after yellow fever vaccination. Using its own MiXCR run on the 5' RACE reads, TCRdb lists one record per CDR3 protein. The sample lists some 350,000 distinct CDR3 sequences; approximately 4% were seen once. The source was PBMCs, collected 5 days after the yellow fever booster vaccination. The receptors here all came from a man between 18 and 35 years old who received the YFV17D yellow fever vaccine.

This clonotype was detected only a few times. V usage is TRBV20-1 and J usage is TRBJ2-5; D is unresolved. Germline V gene data show CDR1 as DFQATT and CDR2 as SNEGSKA (reference sequence). The CDR3 contains 10 residues. Trimming removed 4 bases at V and 5 bases at J, with 5 bases between. CDR3 sequence (DNA): TGCAGTGCTACCCGGGAGACCCAGTACTTC. Encoded protein: CSATRETQYF.

This clonotype occurred a few times. CDR3 protein: CASSAQGSNRYGYTF. The CDR3 nucleotides read TGTGCCAGCAGCGCACAGGGGAGTAATAGGTATGGCTACACCTTC. This chain joins TRBV9 and TRBJ1-2; 7 bases map to TRBD1. CDR3 length: 15 residues. Germline-derived CDR1 and CDR2 are SGDLS and YYNGEE. Trimming at V came to 3 bases and at J to 5 bases, leaving 10 bases not matched to a gene.

This clonotype showed up many times. The V gene is TRBV28, the J gene TRBJ2-7, with 7 bases fitting TRBD1. The CDR3 runs 13 residues. V was pared by 4 bases and J by 4 bases, with 4 bases of the junction left unmatched. Germline-derived CDR1 and CDR2 are MDHEN and SYDVKM. The CDR3 coding sequence is TGTGCCAGCAGTTCCGGACAGGAGTACGAGCAGTACGTC. Residues: CASSSGQEYEQYV.

This clonotype was observed a handful of times. The J gene is TRBJ1-2, the V gene TRBV7-9; 7 bases fit TRBD1. The germline CDR1 and CDR2 sequences are SEHNR and FQNEAQ (reference sequence). Unmatched junction bases numbered 4, after V lost 3 bases and J lost 3 bases. The CDR3 is 14 amino acids. The CDR3 sequence: CASSLSQGDYGYTF. CDR3 nucleotides: TGTGCCAGCAGCTTGTCGCAGGGGGACTATGGCTACACCTTC.

V is TRBV19 and J is TRBJ2-7; 7 bases line up with TRBD1. The germline V gene encodes CDR1 LNHDA and CDR2 SQIVND (reference sequence). This CDR3 comprises 15 residues. The trim removed 4 bases at V and 2 bases at J, leaving 8 bases unmatched. CDR3 sequence: CASSKIPDRTYEQYF. The CDR3 nucleotides read TGTGCCAGTAGTAAAATTCCGGACAGGACCTACGAGCAGTACTTC.

There are many counts of this clonotype. The chain joins TRBV6-2 or TRBV6-3 to TRBJ2-7; tentative D call: TRBD2 (5 bases). The length of the CDR3 is 14 residues. Germline-derived CDR1 and CDR2 are MNHEY and SVGEGT. Trimming stripped 7 bases from V and 0 bases from J, with 13 bases between. CDR3 coding DNA: TGTGCCAGCATAACAACGGGGAGCTCCTACGAGCAGTACTTC. Its translation: CASITTGSSYEQYF.

V and J are TRBV2 and TRBJ1-2; no definite D call. The ends were cut back, 7 bases at V and 2 bases at J, with 8 bases in the middle. The germline CDR1 and CDR2 sequences are SNHLY and FYNNEI. CDR3 length equals 12 residues. The CDR3 reads CASTKSNYGYTF. The CDR3 DNA reads TGTGCCAGCACCAAATCCAACTATGGCTACACCTTC.

The CDR3 nucleotides read TGTGCCAGCAGTTTAAGCGGGGCGGCCAAAAACATTCAGTACTTC. Its protein product is CASSLSGAAKNIQYF. This chain uses TRBV6-6 with TRBJ2-4; 7 nucleotides agree with TRBD2. CDR1 MNHNY and CDR2 SVGAGI come from the germline V gene (reference sequence). The CDR3 loop spans 15 amino acids. J gave up 1 base and V 4 bases, and 4 bases lay outside the gene matches.

This clonotype has a count of ten or more. The V and J genes are TRBV20-1 and TRBJ2-7; the D is unclear. There are 11 residues in the CDR3. Germline V lookup: CDR1 DFQATT, CDR2 SNEGSKA (reference sequence). Trimming shortened V by 2 bases and J by 5 bases, and 7 bases separated the two germline ends. The CDR3 nucleotides read TGCAGTGCTAGAATTGGGAACGAGCAGTACGTC. Translating gives CSARIGNEQYV.

The chain employs TRBV6-2 or TRBV6-3 and TRBJ2-1, with a tentative D call TRBD1 (5 bases). The CDR3 extends over 16 amino acids. CDR1 and CDR2 (germline): MNHEY, SVGEGT. V was shortened by 2 bases and J by 0 bases, with 11 bases between the two germline ends. The CDR3 bases are TGTGCCAGCAGTTACCCCAGGGCCAACTCCTACAATGAGCAGTTCTTC. Amino acids: CASSYPRANSYNEQFF.

This clonotype was seen only a few times. This sequence joins TRBV27 and TRBJ1-1; TRBD1 agrees at 7 bases. J was trimmed by 1 base and V by 5 bases; bases with no gene match: 4. The CDR3 length is 14 residues. Germline CDR1 MNHEY, CDR2 SMNVEV (reference sequence). In DNA form, the CDR3 reads TGTGCCAGCAGTACAAGGGGGCGGAACACTGAAGCTTTCTTT. It specifies CASSTRGRNTEAFF.

The sample holds a few counts of this clonotype. The genes are TRBV29-1 and TRBJ1-4, with D possibly being TRBD1 (5 bases). The ends were cut back, 4 bases at V and 10 bases at J, with 19 bases in the middle. Germline assignment: CDR1 SQVTM and CDR2 ANQGSEA. The CDR3 totals 14 residues. The CDR3, as DNA: TGCAGCGTTGGTGGGGACGGGGACTTAGGAAAACTGTTTTTT. Its translation is CSVGGDGDLGKLFF.

This clonotype has a handful of counts. The chain uses TRBV7-2 and TRBJ1-4, with 8 bases aligning to TRBD1. The trim removed 5 bases at V and 11 bases at J, leaving 7 bases unmatched. The CDR3 covers 13 residues. In germline, CDR1 is SGHTA, CDR2 FQGNSA. The CDR3 DNA reads TGTGCCAGCAGCCTCGGGACAGGCGGGAAACTGTTTTTT. Its protein product is CASSLGTGGKLFF.

This clonotype was counted only a few times. The CDR3 spells CSVEAGVERAGELFF. As DNA, the CDR3 is TGCAGCGTTGAGGCAGGGGTGGAAAGGGCCGGGGAGCTGTTTTTT. The chain combines TRBV29-1 with TRBJ2-2, with a possible D match to TRBD1 (6 bases). V lost 3 bases and J lost 6, with 17 bases in between. This CDR3 contains 15 residues. Per the germline V gene, CDR1 is SQVTM and CDR2 is ANQGSEA.

This clonotype has a count of ten or more. The chain combines TRBV6-5 with TRBJ2-2; TRBD1 or TRBD2 may be the D gene (6 bases each). Trimming cost V 7 bases and J 5 bases, with 14 bases left between them. CDR3 length equals 14 residues. Germline V gene sequence: CDR1 MNHEY, CDR2 SVGAGI. Here the CDR3 reads CASKPGAGTGELFF. In DNA form, the CDR3 reads TGTGCCAGCAAGCCGGGGGCCGGAACCGGGGAGCTGTTTTTT.

This clonotype has ten or more counts. V is TRBV25-1 and J is TRBJ1-4; TRBD1 matches at 7 bases. The CDR3 is 14 amino acids. V lost 2 bases and J lost 3; bases outside the gene matches: 0. CDR1 and CDR2 from the germline V gene are MGHDK and SYGVNS. DNA of the CDR3: TGTGCCAGCAGTGAAGGGACAGCTAATGAAAAACTGTTTTTT. The encoded protein is CASSEGTANEKLFF. Filled out from reference TRBV25-1 and TRBJ1-4, the complete variable domain reads EADIYQTPRYLVIGTGKKITLECSQTMGHDKMYWYQQDPGMELHLIHYSYGVNSTEKGDLSSESTVSRIRTEHFPLTLESARPSHTSQYLCASSEGTANEKLFFGSGTQLSVL.

The genes are TRBV20-1 and TRBJ2-3; 8 bases align to TRBD2. Germline V CDR1 and CDR2: DFQATT, SNEGSKA (reference sequence). V was clipped by 6 bases and J by 4 bases; unmatched bases: 9. The CDR3 runs to 14 residues. The chain's CDR3 is CSATTSALADTQYF. CDR3 coding DNA: TGCAGTGCGACGACTAGCGCTCTGGCAGATACGCAGTATTTT.

This clonotype was counted a few times. V is TRBV16 and J is TRBJ1-5; 7 bases fit TRBD1. The V gene's germline CDR1 is KGHSY and CDR2 FQNENV. The V gene end was trimmed by 1 base and the J gene end by 7 bases; junction bases not matched to a gene: 16. The CDR3 runs to 18 residues. DNA for the CDR3: TGTGCCAGCAGCCAATTCTATATCGAAACAGGGGTTGGGCAGCCCCAGCATTTT. Amino acid sequence: CASSQFYIETGVGQPQHF.

The sample holds many counts of this clonotype. The CDR3 sequence is CSVDGGLEQFF. As DNA, the CDR3 is TGCAGCGTTGATGGGGGGCTTGAGCAGTTCTTC. The chain couples TRBV29-1 to TRBJ2-1; D tentatively reads TRBD1 or TRBD2 (6 bases each). The germline V gene encodes CDR1 SQVTM and CDR2 ANQGSEA. Trimming removed 3 bases at V and 9 bases at J, with 9 bases between. CDR3 length: 11 residues.

There are a few counts of this clonotype. This chain uses TRBV28 with TRBJ1-1; 8 nucleotides align to TRBD1. CDR1 is MDHEN and CDR2 is SYDVKM in the germline V gene. Losses at the gene ends were 3 bases for V and 0 bases for J; bases not matched to a gene: 6. CDR3 length: 16 amino acids. CDR3 amino acids: CASSLKAGGMNTEAFF. CDR3 DNA: TGTGCCAGCAGTTTGAAGGCAGGGGGCATGAACACTGAAGCTTTCTTT.